This is a list of T cell receptor beta chains from one sample in a study of a mutant IDH1 vaccine in newly diagnosed glioma. Assay: immunoSEQ multiplex PCR; the TCRdb copy retains only in-frame clones and omits some. The data show around 53,000 clones, 79% seen once. These receptors are not linked to any known antigen. Specimen: PBMCs, collected from a glioma patient whose treatment included an IDH1 peptide vaccine. Source of these receptors: a man aged 40-49 years with glioma. CDR3s include the opening cysteine and the closing phenylalanine or tryptophan. The D gene is left open where the match is weak. Clone size is not always given. Where it is, it says once, few, many or a class for expanded clones.

d_call: NA; v_call: TRBV2; clone_size: few; j_call: TRBJ1-1; cdr3_nt: TGTGCCAGCAGAGGGCGGGTTGAAGCTTTCTTT; cdr3_aa: CASRGRVEAFF
d_call: TRBD2; v_call: TRBV4-1; clone_size: NA; j_call: TRBJ2-1; cdr3_nt: TGCGCCAGCAGCCCCTCCCCCCTAGCGGGGGGGCAGGATGAGCAGTTCTTC; cdr3_aa: CASSPSPLAGGQDEQFF
d_call: NA; v_call: TRBV7-9; clone_size: NA; j_call: TRBJ2-5; cdr3_nt: TGTGCCAGCAGCTTCGACGCGGAGACCCAGTACTTC; cdr3_aa: CASSFDAETQYF
d_call: NA; v_call: TRBV18; clone_size: few; j_call: TRBJ1-3; cdr3_nt: TGTGCCAGCTCACCATTGACCGAACCCTCTGGAAACACCATATATTTT; cdr3_aa: CASSPLTEPSGNTIYF
d_call: NA; v_call: TRBV10-2; clone_size: NA; j_call: TRBJ1-2; cdr3_nt: TGCGCCAGCAGTGATGGGGCAGGCTATGGCTACACCTTC; cdr3_aa: CASSDGAGYGYTF
d_call: NA; v_call: TRBV4-1; clone_size: NA; j_call: TRBJ2-7; cdr3_nt: TGCGCCAGCAGCCAAGAGGGGATATGGGCCTACGAGCAGTACTTC; cdr3_aa: CASSQEGIWAYEQYF
d_call: NA; v_call: TRBV2; clone_size: NA; j_call: TRBJ1-4; cdr3_nt: TGTGCCAGCAGTGAAGAGTCTAAAAAACTGTTTTTT; cdr3_aa: CASSEESKKLFF
d_call: NA; v_call: TRBV25-1; clone_size: NA; j_call: TRBJ1-4; cdr3_nt: TGTGCCAGCAGTGTTCAGGGCAGTGGTGAAAAACTGTTTTTT; cdr3_aa: CASSVQGSGEKLFF
d_call: NA; v_call: TRBV18; clone_size: NA; j_call: TRBJ2-6; cdr3_nt: TGTGCCAGCTCACCTCGGGCCGACTCTGGGGCCAACGTCCTGACTTTC; cdr3_aa: CASSPRADSGANVLTF
d_call: TRBD1; v_call: TRBV19; clone_size: few; j_call: TRBJ2-7; cdr3_nt: TGTGCCAGTAGTATCGGGACAGGGAACTACGAGCAGTACTTC; cdr3_aa: CASSIGTGNYEQYF
d_call: TRBD1; v_call: TRBV5-1; clone_size: NA; j_call: TRBJ2-7; cdr3_nt: TGCGCCAGCAGCCTCACAAGTAGGACAGGGTTGGGCCACGAGCAGTACTTC; cdr3_aa: CASSLTSRTGLGHEQYF
d_call: NA; v_call: TRBV4-1; clone_size: NA; j_call: TRBJ1-1; cdr3_nt: TGCGCCAGCAGCCAAGAAGGGGTCCGGGGGGAAGCTTTCTTT; cdr3_aa: CASSQEGVRGEAFF
d_call: NA; v_call: TRBV30; clone_size: NA; j_call: TRBJ1-6; cdr3_nt: TGTGCCTCCCTCGCCAGGAGCTCCTATAATTCACCCCTCCACTTT; cdr3_aa: CASLARSSYNSPLHF
d_call: NA; v_call: TRBV9; clone_size: NA; j_call: TRBJ2-3; cdr3_nt: TGTGCCAGCAGCGTAGAGGGATCTAGCACAGATACGCAGTATTTT; cdr3_aa: CASSVEGSSTDTQYF
d_call: NA; v_call: TRBV30; clone_size: NA; j_call: TRBJ1-2; cdr3_nt: TGTGCCTGGAGTTTTCGCTTAGGCTACACCTTC; cdr3_aa: CAWSFRLGYTF
d_call: TRBD1; v_call: TRBV25-1; clone_size: NA; j_call: TRBJ2-7; cdr3_nt: TGTGCCAGCAGTGATGGGACAGGTGCCTACGAGCAGTACTTC; cdr3_aa: CASSDGTGAYEQYF
d_call: NA; v_call: TRBV27; clone_size: NA; j_call: TRBJ2-2; cdr3_nt: TGTGCCAGCAAGACCACTCAGACAATCGACGGGGAGCTGTTTTTT; cdr3_aa: CASKTTQTIDGELFF
d_call: NA; v_call: TRBV6-6; clone_size: NA; j_call: TRBJ1-5; cdr3_nt: TGTGCCAGCAGTTGGGCAAATGGGGCCAGCAATCAGCCCCAGCATTTT; cdr3_aa: CASSWANGASNQPQHF
d_call: TRBD2; v_call: TRBV29-1; clone_size: NA; j_call: TRBJ2-1; cdr3_nt: TGCAGCGTTGAAAAGGGAGCGGGGGGGCCCTATGAGCAGTTCTTC; cdr3_aa: CSVEKGAGGPYEQFF
d_call: TRBD1; v_call: TRBV5-4; clone_size: NA; j_call: TRBJ1-1; cdr3_nt: TGTGCCAGCAGCCCCGGGACAGGGGGTTCTGAAGCTTTCTTT; cdr3_aa: CASSPGTGGSEAFF
d_call: NA; v_call: TRBV6-1; clone_size: NA; j_call: TRBJ1-2; cdr3_nt: TGTGCCAGCAGCTTAGGGGGGGCAGGGGACTATGGCTACACCTTC; cdr3_aa: CASSLGGAGDYGYTF
d_call: NA; v_call: TRBV4-1; clone_size: NA; j_call: TRBJ2-7; cdr3_nt: TGCGCCAGCAGTCCTCCTACTCCGAGCTCCTACGAGCAGTACTTC; cdr3_aa: CASSPPTPSSYEQYF
d_call: NA; v_call: TRBV2; clone_size: NA; j_call: TRBJ2-2; cdr3_nt: TGTGCCAGCAGTGAAACAGGGTCCTTCTCCGGGGAGCTGTTTTTT; cdr3_aa: CASSETGSFSGELFF
d_call: NA; v_call: TRBV12-5; clone_size: NA; j_call: TRBJ2-7; cdr3_nt: TGTGCTAGTGGTTTGGTACCGAACAGCTACGAGCAGTACTTC; cdr3_aa: CASGLVPNSYEQYF
d_call: TRBD1; v_call: TRBV5-1; clone_size: NA; j_call: TRBJ1-6; cdr3_nt: TGCGCCAGCAGCCCCCAGGGGGGCAGCAATTCACCCCTCCACTTT; cdr3_aa: CASSPQGGSNSPLHF
d_call: NA; v_call: TRBV29-1; clone_size: NA; j_call: TRBJ1-2; cdr3_nt: TGCAGCGTTGAAGAGGCCTCTAACTATGGCTACACCTTC; cdr3_aa: CSVEEASNYGYTF
d_call: TRBD1; v_call: TRBV6-6; clone_size: NA; j_call: TRBJ1-5; cdr3_nt: TGTGCCAGCAGAGACAGGGGTAGTCAGCCCCAGCATTTT; cdr3_aa: CASRDRGSQPQHF
d_call: TRBD1; v_call: TRBV30; clone_size: NA; j_call: TRBJ2-7; cdr3_nt: TGTGCCTGGAGTGGGGACAGGGGCTCGGGGGAGCAGTACTTC; cdr3_aa: CAWSGDRGSGEQYF
d_call: TRBD1; v_call: TRBV30; clone_size: NA; j_call: TRBJ1-4; cdr3_nt: TGTGCCTGGAGTCCCGCAGGGGGGTTTCGCGAAAAACTGTTTTTT; cdr3_aa: CAWSPAGGFREKLFF
d_call: NA; v_call: TRBV14; clone_size: NA; j_call: TRBJ2-1; cdr3_nt: TGTGCCAGCAGCCAAGATATACGGGGGGCAAAGGAGCAGTTCTTC; cdr3_aa: CASSQDIRGAKEQFF
d_call: NA; v_call: TRBV30; clone_size: NA; j_call: TRBJ2-2; cdr3_nt: TGTGCCTGGAGGCCGGGTCCTCCGACCGGGGAGCTGTTTTTT; cdr3_aa: CAWRPGPPTGELFF